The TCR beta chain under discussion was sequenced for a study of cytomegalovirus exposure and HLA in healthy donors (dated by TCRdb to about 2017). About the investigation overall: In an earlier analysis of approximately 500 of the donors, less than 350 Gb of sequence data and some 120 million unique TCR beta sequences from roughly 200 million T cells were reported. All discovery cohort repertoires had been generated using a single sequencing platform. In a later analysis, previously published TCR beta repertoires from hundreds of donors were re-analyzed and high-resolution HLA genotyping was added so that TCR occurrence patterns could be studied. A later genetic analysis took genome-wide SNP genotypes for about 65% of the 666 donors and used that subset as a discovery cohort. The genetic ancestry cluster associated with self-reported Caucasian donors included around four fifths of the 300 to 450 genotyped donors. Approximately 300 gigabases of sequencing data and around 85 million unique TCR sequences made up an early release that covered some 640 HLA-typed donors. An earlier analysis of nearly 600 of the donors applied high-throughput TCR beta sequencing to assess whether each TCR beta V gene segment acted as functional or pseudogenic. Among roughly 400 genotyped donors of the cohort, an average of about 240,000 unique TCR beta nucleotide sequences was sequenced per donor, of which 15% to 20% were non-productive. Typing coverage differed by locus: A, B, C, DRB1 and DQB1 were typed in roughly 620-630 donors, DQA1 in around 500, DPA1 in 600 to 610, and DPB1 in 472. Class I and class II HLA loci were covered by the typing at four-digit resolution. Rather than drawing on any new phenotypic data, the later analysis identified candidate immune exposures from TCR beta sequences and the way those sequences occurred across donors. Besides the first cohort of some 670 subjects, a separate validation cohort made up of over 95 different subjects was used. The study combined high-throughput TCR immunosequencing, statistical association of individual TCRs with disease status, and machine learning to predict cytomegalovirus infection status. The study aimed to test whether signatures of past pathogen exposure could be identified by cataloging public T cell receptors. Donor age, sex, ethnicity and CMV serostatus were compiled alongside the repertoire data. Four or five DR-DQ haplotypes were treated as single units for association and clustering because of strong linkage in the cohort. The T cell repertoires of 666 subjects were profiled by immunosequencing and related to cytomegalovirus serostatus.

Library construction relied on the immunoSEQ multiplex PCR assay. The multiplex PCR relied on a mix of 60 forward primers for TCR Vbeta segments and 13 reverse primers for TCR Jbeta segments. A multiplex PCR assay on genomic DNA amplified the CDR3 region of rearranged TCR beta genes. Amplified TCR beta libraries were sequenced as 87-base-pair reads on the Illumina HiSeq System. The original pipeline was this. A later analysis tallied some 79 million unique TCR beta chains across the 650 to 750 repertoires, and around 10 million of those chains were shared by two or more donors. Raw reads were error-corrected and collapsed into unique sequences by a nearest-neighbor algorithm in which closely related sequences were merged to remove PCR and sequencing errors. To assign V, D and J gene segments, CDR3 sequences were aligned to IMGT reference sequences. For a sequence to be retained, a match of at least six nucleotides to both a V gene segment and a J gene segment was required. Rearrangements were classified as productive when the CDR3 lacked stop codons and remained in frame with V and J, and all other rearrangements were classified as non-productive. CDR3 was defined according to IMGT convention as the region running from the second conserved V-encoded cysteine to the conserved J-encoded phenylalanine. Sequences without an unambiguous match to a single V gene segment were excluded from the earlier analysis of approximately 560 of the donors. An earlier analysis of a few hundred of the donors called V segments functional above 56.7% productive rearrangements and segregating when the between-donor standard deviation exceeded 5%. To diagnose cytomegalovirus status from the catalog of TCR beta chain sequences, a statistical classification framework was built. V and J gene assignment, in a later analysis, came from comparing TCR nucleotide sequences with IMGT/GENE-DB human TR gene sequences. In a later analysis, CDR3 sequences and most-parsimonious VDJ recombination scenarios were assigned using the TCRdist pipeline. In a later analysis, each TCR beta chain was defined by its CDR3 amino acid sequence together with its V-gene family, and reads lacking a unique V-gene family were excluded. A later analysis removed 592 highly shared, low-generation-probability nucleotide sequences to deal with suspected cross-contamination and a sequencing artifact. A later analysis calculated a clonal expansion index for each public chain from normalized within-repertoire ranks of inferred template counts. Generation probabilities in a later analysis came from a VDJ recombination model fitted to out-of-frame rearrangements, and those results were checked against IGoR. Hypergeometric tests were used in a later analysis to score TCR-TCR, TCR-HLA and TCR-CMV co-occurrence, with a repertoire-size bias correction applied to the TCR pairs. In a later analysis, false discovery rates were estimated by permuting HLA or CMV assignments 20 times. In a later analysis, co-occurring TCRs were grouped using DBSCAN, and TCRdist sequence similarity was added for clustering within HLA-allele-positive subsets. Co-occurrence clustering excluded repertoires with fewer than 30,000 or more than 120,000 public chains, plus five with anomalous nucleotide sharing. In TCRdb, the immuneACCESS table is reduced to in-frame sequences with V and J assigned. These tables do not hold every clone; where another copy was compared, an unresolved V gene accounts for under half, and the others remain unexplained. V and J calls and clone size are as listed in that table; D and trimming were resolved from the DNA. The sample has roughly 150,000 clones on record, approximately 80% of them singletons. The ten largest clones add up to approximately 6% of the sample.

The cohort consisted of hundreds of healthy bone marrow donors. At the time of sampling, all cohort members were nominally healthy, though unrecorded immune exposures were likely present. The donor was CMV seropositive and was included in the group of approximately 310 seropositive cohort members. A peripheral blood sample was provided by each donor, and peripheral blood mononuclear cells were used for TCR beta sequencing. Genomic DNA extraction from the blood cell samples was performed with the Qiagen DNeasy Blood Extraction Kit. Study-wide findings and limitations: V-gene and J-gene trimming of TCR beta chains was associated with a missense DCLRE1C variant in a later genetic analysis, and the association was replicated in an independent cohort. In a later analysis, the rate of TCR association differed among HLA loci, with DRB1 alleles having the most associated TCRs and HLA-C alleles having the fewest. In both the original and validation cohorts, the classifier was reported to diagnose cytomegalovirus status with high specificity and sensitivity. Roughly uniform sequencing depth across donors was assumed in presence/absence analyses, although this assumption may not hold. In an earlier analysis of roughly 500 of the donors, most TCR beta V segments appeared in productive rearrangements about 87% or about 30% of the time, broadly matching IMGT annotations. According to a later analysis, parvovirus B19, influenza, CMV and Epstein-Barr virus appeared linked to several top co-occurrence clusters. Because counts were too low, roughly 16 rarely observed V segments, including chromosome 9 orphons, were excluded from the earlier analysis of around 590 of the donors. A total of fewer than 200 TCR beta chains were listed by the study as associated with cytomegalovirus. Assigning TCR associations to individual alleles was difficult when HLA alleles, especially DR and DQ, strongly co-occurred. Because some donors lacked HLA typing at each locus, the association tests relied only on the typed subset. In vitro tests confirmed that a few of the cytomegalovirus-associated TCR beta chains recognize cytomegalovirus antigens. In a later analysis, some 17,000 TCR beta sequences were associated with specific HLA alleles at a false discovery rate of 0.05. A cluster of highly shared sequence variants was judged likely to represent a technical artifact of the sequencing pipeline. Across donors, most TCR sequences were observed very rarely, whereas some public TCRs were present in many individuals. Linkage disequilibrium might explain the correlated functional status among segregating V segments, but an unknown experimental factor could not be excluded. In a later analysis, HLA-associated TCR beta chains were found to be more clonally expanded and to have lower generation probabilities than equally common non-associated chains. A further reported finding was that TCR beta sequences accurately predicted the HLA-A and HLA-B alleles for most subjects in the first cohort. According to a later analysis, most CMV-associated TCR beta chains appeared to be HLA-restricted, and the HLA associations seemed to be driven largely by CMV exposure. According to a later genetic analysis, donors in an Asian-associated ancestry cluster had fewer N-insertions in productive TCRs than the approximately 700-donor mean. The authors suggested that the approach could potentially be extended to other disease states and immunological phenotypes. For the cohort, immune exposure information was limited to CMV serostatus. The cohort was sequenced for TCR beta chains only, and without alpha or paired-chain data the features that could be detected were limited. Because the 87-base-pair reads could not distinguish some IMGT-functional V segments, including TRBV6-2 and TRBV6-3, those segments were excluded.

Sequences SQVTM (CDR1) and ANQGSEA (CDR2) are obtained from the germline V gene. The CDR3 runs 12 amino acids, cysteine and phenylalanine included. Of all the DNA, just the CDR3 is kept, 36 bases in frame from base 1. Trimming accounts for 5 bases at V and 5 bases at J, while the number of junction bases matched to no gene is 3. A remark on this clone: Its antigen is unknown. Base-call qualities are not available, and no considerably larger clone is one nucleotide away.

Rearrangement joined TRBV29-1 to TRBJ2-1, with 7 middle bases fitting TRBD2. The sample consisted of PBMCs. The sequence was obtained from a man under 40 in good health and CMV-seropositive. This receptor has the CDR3 CSVSSGNNEQFF. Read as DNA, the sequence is TGCAGCGTTTCCAGCGGGAACAATGAGCAGTTCTTC.